The 29 T cell receptor beta chains reported below all come from one sample, sequenced in a study of T-cell reconstitution after alpha-beta-depleted transplantation in children. Library preparation (for TCRbeta) was performed with unique molecular identifiers. TCRdb redid the calling of the PCR reads with MiXCR, one entry per CDR3 protein. The table has approximately 500,000 distinct CDR3 sequences, 10% to 13% seen once. The sample here was PBMCs, taken before TCRalphabeta/CD19-depleted stem cell transplant. The receptors shown here come from a child under 10 years old with inherited bone marrow failure, due to receive a stem cell transplant.

Points on this clonotype: This may stem from a read error, because a much larger clone lies one nucleotide away. The chain has TRBV7-2 and TRBJ2-1, with 7 positions matching TRBD1. This CDR3 has 14 amino acids. Germline lookup yields CDR1 SGHTA and CDR2 FQGNSA. The CDR3 sequence is CASSLDRGGNEEFF. The CDR3 DNA sequence: TGTGCCAGCAGCTTAGACCGAGGGGGCAATGAGGAGTTCTTC.

This clonotype was counted ten times or more. V gene TRBV11-2 combines with J gene TRBJ1-1, with D perhaps TRBD1 (5 bases). The ends were cut back, 1 base at V and 6 bases at J, with 6 bases in the middle. The V gene's germline CDR1 is SGHAT and CDR2 FQNNGV. CDR3 length: 12 residues. The CDR3, as DNA: TGTGCCAGCAGCTTAGTAGGGGCTGAAGCTTTCTTT. Residues: CASSLVGAEAFF.

At least ten counts were recorded for this clonotype. V gene TRBV3-1 combines with J gene TRBJ2-7, with TRBD2 identical over 10 bases. The CDR3 has 14 amino acids. Trimming took 2 bases from V and 7 from J; bases not matched to a gene: 5. Germline CDR1 is LGHDT and CDR2 is YNNKEL (reference sequence). CDR3 region: CASSQLAGDKEQYF. CDR3 bases: TGTGCCAGCAGCCAACTAGCGGGAGATAAAGAGCAGTACTTC.

This clonotype was recorded at least ten times. The CDR3 spells CASSLTGGSSYNEQFF. In DNA form, the CDR3 reads TGTGCCAGCAGCTTAACTGGCGGGTCCTCCTACAATGAGCAGTTCTTC. The chain recombines TRBV7-9 with TRBJ2-1, with D perhaps matching TRBD2 (5 bases). Germline CDR1 and CDR2: SEHNR and FQNEAQ (reference sequence). The CDR3 is 16 amino acids. The V end lost 2 bases, the J end lost 0 bases, and 11 bases lay between the germline ends. Using reference TRBV7-9 and TRBJ2-1 for the parts outside the CDR3, the full variable domain is DTGVSQNPRHKITKRGQNVTFRCDPISEHNRLYWYRQTLGQGPEFLTYFQNEAQLEKSRLLSDRFSAERPKGSFSTLEIQRTEQGDSAMYLCASSLTGGSSYNEQFFGPGTRLTVL.

Written as DNA, the CDR3 is TGCAGCGTTGATGATTGGGGAGATGAGCAGTTCTTC. It encodes CSVDDWGDEQFF. The chain couples TRBV29-1 to TRBJ2-1; D is possibly TRBD2 (5 bases). This CDR3 is 12 amino acids long. Germline V gene lookup returns CDR1 SQVTM and CDR2 ANQGSEA. V was clipped by 3 bases and J by 8 bases, with 11 bases between them.

This clonotype was seen at least ten times. This sequence joins TRBV4-3 and TRBJ2-5; 7 positions match TRBD2. V dropped 4 bases and J dropped 5; count of bases not matched to a gene: 7. Germline-derived CDR1 and CDR2 are LGHNA and YSLEER. The CDR3 sequence is 14 residues long. In DNA, the CDR3 is TGCGCCAGCAGCCGGGGGTGCGGGAGTGAGACCCAGTACTTC. It codes for CASSRGCGSETQYF.

The sample holds a few counts of this clonotype. The chain employs TRBV7-9 and TRBJ2-1, with TRBD2 matching 12 bases. Trimming took 3 bases from V and 8 from J; bases not matched to a gene: 5. The CDR3 has 15 amino acids. The germline gives CDR1 SEHNR, CDR2 FQNEAQ (reference sequence). CDR3 residues: CASSFALAGGDEQFF. CDR3 DNA: TGTGCCAGCAGCTTCGCCCTAGCGGGAGGGGATGAGCAGTTCTTC.

This clonotype occurred many times. The chain uses TRBV12-5 and TRBJ2-5, with a weak D call TRBD2 (6 bases). Germline V gene lookup returns CDR1 LGHNT and CDR2 FRNRAP. CDR3 length equals 14 residues. Trimming took off 8 bases at V and 2 bases at J, with 15 bases between the two ends. For the CDR3, the DNA is TGTGCTAGTCATTACCGGGGAGGACAAGAGACCCAGTACTTC. Protein sequence: CASHYRGGQETQYF.

The genes are TRBV29-1 and TRBJ1-1; D is unresolved. CDR3 size: 12 residues. Trimming shortened V by 1 base and J by 2 bases, and 5 bases separated the two germline ends. The germline V gene encodes CDR1 SQVTM and CDR2 ANQGSEA. CDR3 sequence (DNA): TGCAGCGTTGAAGGTCGAAACACTGAAGCTTTCTTT. This gives the protein CSVEGRNTEAFF.

At least ten counts were recorded for this clonotype. The chain is built from TRBV2 and TRBJ1-5; tentative D call: TRBD1 (6 bases). The CDR3 covers 14 residues. V was cut by 6 bases and J by 4 bases, with 13 bases left in between. In germline, CDR1 is SNHLY, CDR2 FYNNEI. The CDR3 is CASRGGGGNQPQHF. The DNA for the CDR3 is TGTGCCAGCAGGGGCGGAGGGGGGAATCAGCCCCAGCATTTT.

This clonotype was recorded at least ten times. This chain connects TRBV28 to TRBJ2-1; D ambiguous. Trimming left V 2 bases short and J 0 bases short, with 8 bases between. This CDR3 region has 15 residues. The germline CDR1 and CDR2 sequences are MDHEN and SYDVKM. This CDR3 reads CASSLDAASYNEQFF. As DNA, the CDR3 is TGTGCCAGCAGTTTAGACGCGGCCTCCTACAATGAGCAGTTCTTC. The complete variable domain, with remaining parts taken from reference TRBV28 and TRBJ2-1, reads DVKVTQSSRYLVKRTGEKVFLECVQDMDHENMFWYRQDPGLGLRLIYFSYDVKMKEKGDIPEGYSVSREKKERFSLILESASTNQTSMYLCASSLDAASYNEQFFGPGTRLTVL.

In its sample, this clonotype was seen many times. The chain joins TRBV28 to TRBJ2-2; no firm D call. CDR1 and CDR2 from the germline V gene are MDHEN and SYDVKM. V lost 6 bases and J lost 3, with 23 bases in between. The CDR3 is 18 amino acids. The CDR3 coding sequence is TGTGCCAGCAGCCGCGGCTTTACTTGGCAAGAGTACACCGGGGAGCTGTTTTTT. Residues: CASSRGFTWQEYTGELFF.

The rearrangement joins TRBV4-1 to TRBJ1-2; unclear D gene. There are 14 residues in the CDR3. CDR1 is MGHRA, CDR2 YSYEKL, per germline. Trimming left V 4 bases short and J 3 bases short, with 12 bases between. DNA of the CDR3: TGCGCCAGCAGCCGAGAAGGCCAGGACTATGGCTACACCTTC. It specifies CASSREGQDYGYTF.

On this clonotype: This may be a read error, as it is one base from a much larger clone. V usage is TRBV9 and J usage is TRBJ2-1; 10 nucleotides match TRBD2. The germline V gene has CDR1 SGDLS and CDR2 YYNGEE. The CDR3 is 14 residues long. The CDR3 DNA reads TGTGCCAGCAGCGCGGGACTAGCGAAAAATGAGCAGTCCTTC. This translates into CASSAGLAKNEQSF.

On this clonotype itself: With a much larger clone just one base away, this may be a read error. This chain connects TRBV7-9 to TRBJ1-1, with D possibly matching TRBD1 (6 bases). CDR1 is SEHNR, CDR2 FQNEAQ, per germline (reference sequence). V dropped 5 bases and J dropped 2 bases, with 21 bases sitting between them. The CDR3 length is 17 residues. The CDR3 loop reads CASSVVISGRGNTEAFF. CDR3 coding DNA: TGTGCCAGCAGCGTAGTGATATCGGGCAGGGGTAACACTGAAGCTTTCTTT.

This clonotype was recorded many times. The chain links TRBV29-1 to TRBJ2-1; 7 bases agree with TRBD2. The length of the CDR3 is 16 residues. Germline loops: CDR1 SQVTM, CDR2 ANQGSEA. Trimming at V came to 3 bases and at J to 0 bases, leaving 8 bases not matched to a gene. For the CDR3, the DNA is TGCAGCGTTGATTTCGGGCGGGGGAGCTCCTACAATGAGCAGTTCTTC. Protein: CSVDFGRGSSYNEQFF.

With respect to this clonotype: A read error is possible here, since a much larger clone lies one base away. For the CDR3, the DNA is TGTGCCAGCAGACGTCTCGGCTCCTACGAGCAGCACTTC. Its translation: CASRRLGSYEQHF. The gene calls are TRBV6-2 or TRBV6-3 and TRBJ2-7; no reliable D call. The CDR3 is 13 residues long. Germline CDR1 reads MNHEY; CDR2 reads SVGEGT.

This chain joins TRBV7-2 and TRBJ2-7, with D unclear. CDR1 is SGHTA and CDR2 is FQGNSA in the germline V gene. This CDR3 has 15 residues. The V end lost 1 base, the J end lost 2 bases, and 12 bases lay between the germline ends. CDR3 sequence reads: CASSLEVGVPYEQYF. CDR3 bases: TGTGCCAGCAGCTTAGAAGTTGGGGTCCCCTACGAGCAGTACTTC.

The table lists this clonotype with a few counts. The chain employs TRBV29-1 and TRBJ2-1; TRBD2 is a possible D gene (7 bases). This CDR3 spans 17 amino acids. Germline CDR1 is SQVTM and CDR2 is ANQGSEA. Trimming cost V 6 bases and J 0 bases, with 21 bases left between them. Here the CDR3 DNA reads TGCAGCGTCGAGGGGGGGGCTAGGCTTAGCTCCTACAATGAGCAGTTCTTC. This codes for CSVEGGARLSSYNEQFF.

At least ten counts were recorded for this clonotype. V and J are TRBV12-3 or TRBV12-4 and TRBJ2-2; no firm D call. Trimming took off 7 bases at V and 5 bases at J, with 11 bases between the two ends. This CDR3 is 13 amino acids long. The CDR3 reads CASKVLWTGELFF. For the CDR3, the DNA is TGTGCCAGCAAGGTTCTCTGGACCGGGGAGCTGTTTTTT.

This clonotype was counted at least ten times. The rearrangement joins TRBV27 to TRBJ1-5; 7 bases are a match to TRBD1. Germline V lookup: CDR1 MNHEY, CDR2 SMNVEV (reference sequence). The CDR3 loop spans 16 amino acids. The trim removed 5 bases at V and 3 bases at J, leaving 10 bases unmatched. The DNA of the CDR3 is TGTGCCAGCAGTCAGGCCGGGACAGCCCACAATCAGCCCCAGCATTTT. Translated: CASSQAGTAHNQPQHF.

This chain connects TRBV20-1 to TRBJ1-5; TRBD1 agrees at 8 bases. The CDR3 length is 15 residues. Germline assignment: CDR1 DFQATT and CDR2 SNEGSKA (reference sequence). The junction had 11 bases not matched to a gene; V was cut back by 3 bases and J by 7 bases. The CDR3 spells CSARSRQGSRQPQHF. The CDR3 DNA is TGCAGTGCTAGGTCCAGACAGGGGAGTAGGCAGCCCCAGCATTTT.

This clonotype was counted at least ten times. The rearrangement uses TRBV6-1 and TRBJ1-5, with 8 bases lining up with TRBD1. Trimming cost V 4 bases and J 2 bases; bases outside gene matches: 7. The CDR3 is made up of 16 amino acids. The germline gives CDR1 MNHNS, CDR2 SASEGT. In DNA form, the CDR3 reads TGTGCCAGCAGTGGCGGACAGGGAGGGGGCAATCAGCCCCAGCATTTT. It encodes CASSGGQGGGNQPQHF.

This clonotype has at least ten counts. The CDR3 nucleotides are TGTGCCAGCAGACCGACAGGGAGAGAGACCCAGTACTTC. As protein: CASRPTGRETQYF. J is TRBJ2-5 and V is TRBV12-3 or TRBV12-4; 7 nucleotides align to TRBD1. The J segment lost 4 bases and the V segment lost 6 bases, leaving 5 bases of the junction unmatched. The CDR3 spans 13 residues.

This clonotype was seen ten or more times. One end of the junction does not line up with germline, which may come from a read error. The chain uses TRBV28 and TRBJ2-3; 12 nucleotides match TRBD2. Germline CDR1 reads MDHEN; CDR2 reads SYDVKM. The CDR3 is 18 residues long. CDR3 protein: CASRALGLTSGSKDTQYF. CDR3 in DNA: TGTGCCAGCAGGGCATTAGGGTTGACTAGCGGGAGCAAAGATACGCAGTATTTT.

This clonotype was picked up a small number of times. The rearrangement links TRBV4-1 to TRBJ2-5; D call uncertain. Trimming pared 2 bases from V and 1 base from J, leaving 11 bases between. This CDR3 comprises 15 residues. CDR1 MGHRA and CDR2 YSYEKL come from the germline V gene. The CDR3 is CASSQHDLPQETQYF. In DNA form, the CDR3 reads TGCGCCAGCAGCCAACATGACTTACCCCAAGAGACCCAGTACTTC.

Many counts were recorded for this clonotype. This chain joins TRBV29-1 and TRBJ2-1; D may be TRBD1 or TRBD2 (5 bases each). Germline V gene lookup returns CDR1 SQVTM and CDR2 ANQGSEA. The CDR3 consists of 16 residues. V lost 0 bases, J lost 0 bases, and 12 bases lay in between. CDR3 coding DNA: TGCAGCGTTGAAGATCAATCAGGGAGCTCCTACAATGAGCAGTTCTTC. It yields the protein CSVEDQSGSSYNEQFF.

At least ten counts were recorded for this clonotype. CDR3 sequence (DNA): TGTGCCAGCAGCTTCGGGCCCACGGGGGAGACCCAGTACTTC. Amino acids: CASSFGPTGETQYF. The chain joins TRBV7-2 to TRBJ2-5; weak D call: TRBD2 (5 bases). V was trimmed by 3 bases and J by 5 bases, leaving 13 bases between them. CDR1 and CDR2 (germline): SGHTA, FQGNSA. This CDR3 has 14 residues.

This clonotype appeared a few times. CDR3 bases: TGTGCCAGCAGAAAACAGGGAACTAGCACAGATACGCAGTATTTT. Amino acid sequence: CASRKQGTSTDTQYF. This chain joins TRBV9 and TRBJ2-3; possible D gene TRBD1, 6 bases. Germline V CDR1 and CDR2: SGDLS, YYNGEE. The V gene lost 5 bases and the J gene lost 0 bases, with 13 bases spanning the gap. CDR3 length: 15 amino acids.